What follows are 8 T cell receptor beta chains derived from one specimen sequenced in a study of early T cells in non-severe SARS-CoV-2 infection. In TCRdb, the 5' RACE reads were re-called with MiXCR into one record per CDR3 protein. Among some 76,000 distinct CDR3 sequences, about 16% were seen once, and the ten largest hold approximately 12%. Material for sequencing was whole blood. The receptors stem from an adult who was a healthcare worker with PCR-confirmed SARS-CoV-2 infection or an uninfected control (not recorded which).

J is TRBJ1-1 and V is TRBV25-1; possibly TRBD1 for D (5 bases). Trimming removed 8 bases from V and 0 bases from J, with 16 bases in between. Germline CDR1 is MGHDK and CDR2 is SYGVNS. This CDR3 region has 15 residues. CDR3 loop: CASGEWGKVNTEAFF. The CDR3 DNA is TGTGCCAGCGGAGAATGGGGGAAAGTGAACACTGAAGCTTTCTTT. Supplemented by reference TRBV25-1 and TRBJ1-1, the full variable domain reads EADIYQTPRYLVIGTGKKITLECSQTMGHDKMYWYQQDPGMELHLIHYSYGVNSTEKGDLSSESTVSRIRTEHFPLTLESARPSHTSQYLCASGEWGKVNTEAFFGQGTRLTVV.

As DNA, the CDR3 is TGTGCCAGCAGTTTAGCGTCTGGACCTAATGAGCAGTTCTTC. It yields the protein CASSLASGPNEQFF. This rearrangement joins TRBV12-3 or TRBV12-4 to TRBJ2-1; the D is unclear. The CDR3 sequence is 14 residues long. Trimming removed 0 bases from V and 7 bases from J, with 10 bases in between.

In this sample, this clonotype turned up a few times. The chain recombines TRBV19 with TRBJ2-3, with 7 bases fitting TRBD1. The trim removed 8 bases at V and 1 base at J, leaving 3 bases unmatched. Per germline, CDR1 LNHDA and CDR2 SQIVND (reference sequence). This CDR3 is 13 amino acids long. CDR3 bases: TGTGCCAGTCGACAGGGTGGCACAGATACGCAGTATTTT. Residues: CASRQGGTDTQYF.

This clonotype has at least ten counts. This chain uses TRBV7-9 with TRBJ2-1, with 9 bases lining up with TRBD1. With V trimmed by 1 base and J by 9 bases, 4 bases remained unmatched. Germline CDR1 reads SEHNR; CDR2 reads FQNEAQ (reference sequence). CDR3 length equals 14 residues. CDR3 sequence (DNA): TGTGCCAGCAGCTTAGGACAGGGGGAGAGTGAGCAGTTCTTC. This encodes CASSLGQGESEQFF. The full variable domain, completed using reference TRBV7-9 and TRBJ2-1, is DTGVSQNPRHKITKRGQNVTFRCDPISEHNRLYWYRQTLGQGPEFLTYFQNEAQLEKSRLLSDRFSAERPKGSFSTLEIQRTEQGDSAMYLCASSLGQGESEQFFGPGTRLTVL.

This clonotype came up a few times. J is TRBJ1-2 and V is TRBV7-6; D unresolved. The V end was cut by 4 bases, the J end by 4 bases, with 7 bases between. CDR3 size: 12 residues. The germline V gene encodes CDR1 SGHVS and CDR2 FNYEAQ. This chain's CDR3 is CASSSGFYGYTF. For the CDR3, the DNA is TGTGCCAGCAGCTCGGGCTTCTATGGCTACACCTTC.

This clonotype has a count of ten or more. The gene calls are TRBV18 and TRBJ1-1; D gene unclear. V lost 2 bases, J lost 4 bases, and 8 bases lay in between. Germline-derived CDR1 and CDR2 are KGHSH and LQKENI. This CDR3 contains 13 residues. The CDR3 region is CASSPGYGTEAFF. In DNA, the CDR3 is TGTGCCAGCTCACCAGGGTATGGCACTGAAGCTTTCTTT.

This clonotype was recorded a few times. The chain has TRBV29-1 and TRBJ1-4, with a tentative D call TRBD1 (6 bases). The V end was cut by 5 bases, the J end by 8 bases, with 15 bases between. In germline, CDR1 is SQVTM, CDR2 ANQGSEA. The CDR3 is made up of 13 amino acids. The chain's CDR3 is CSVSTQGGEKLFF. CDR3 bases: TGCAGCGTTTCAACACAGGGCGGAGAAAAACTGTTTTTT.

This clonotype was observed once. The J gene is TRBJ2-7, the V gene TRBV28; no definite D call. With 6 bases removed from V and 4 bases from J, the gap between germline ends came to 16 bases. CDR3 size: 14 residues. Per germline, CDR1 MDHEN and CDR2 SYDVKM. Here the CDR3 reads CASSARTEPYEQYF. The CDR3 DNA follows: TGTGCCAGCAGCGCCCGGACGGAACCTTACGAGCAGTACTTC. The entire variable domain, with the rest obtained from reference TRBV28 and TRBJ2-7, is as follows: DVKVTQSSRYLVKRTGEKVFLECVQDMDHENMFWYRQDPGLGLRLIYFSYDVKMKEKGDIPEGYSVSREKKERFSLILESASTNQTSMYLCASSARTEPYEQYFGPGTRLTVT.